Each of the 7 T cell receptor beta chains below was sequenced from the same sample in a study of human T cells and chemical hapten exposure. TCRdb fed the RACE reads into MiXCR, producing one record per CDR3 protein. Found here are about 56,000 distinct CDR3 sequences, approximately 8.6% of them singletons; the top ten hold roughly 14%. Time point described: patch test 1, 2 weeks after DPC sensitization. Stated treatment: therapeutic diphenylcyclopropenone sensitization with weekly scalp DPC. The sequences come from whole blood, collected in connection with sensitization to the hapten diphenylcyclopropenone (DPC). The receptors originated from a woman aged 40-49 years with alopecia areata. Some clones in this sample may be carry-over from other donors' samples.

As DNA, the CDR3 is TGCAGTGCTAGAGTTCCAACGGCTGAAGGAAAACTGTTTTTT. Amino acids: CSARVPTAEGKLFF. V and J are TRBV20-1 and TRBJ1-4; D unresolved. Germline CDR1 is DFQATT and CDR2 is SNEGSKA (reference sequence). The CDR3 totals 14 residues. Trimming removed 1 base from V and 10 bases from J, with 16 bases in between.

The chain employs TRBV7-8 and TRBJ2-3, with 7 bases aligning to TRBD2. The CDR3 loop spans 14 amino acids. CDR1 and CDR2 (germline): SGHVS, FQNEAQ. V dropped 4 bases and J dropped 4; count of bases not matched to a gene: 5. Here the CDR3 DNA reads TGTGCCAGCAGCTCAAGACTAGCTGCAGATACGCAGTATTTT. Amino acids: CASSSRLAADTQYF. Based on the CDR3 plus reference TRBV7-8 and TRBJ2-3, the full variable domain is GAGVSQSPRYKVAKRGQDVALRCDPISGHVSLFWYQQALGQGPEFLTYFQNEAQLDKSGLPSDRFFAERPEGSVSTLKIQRTQQEDSAVYLCASSSRLAADTQYFGPGTRLTVL.

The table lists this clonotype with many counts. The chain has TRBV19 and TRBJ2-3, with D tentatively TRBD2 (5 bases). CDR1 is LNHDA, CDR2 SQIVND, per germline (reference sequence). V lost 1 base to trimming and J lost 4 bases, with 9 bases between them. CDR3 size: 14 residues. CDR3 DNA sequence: TGTGCCAGTAGTATAGCAGGACTGGCAGATACGCAGTATTTT. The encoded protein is CASSIAGLADTQYF.

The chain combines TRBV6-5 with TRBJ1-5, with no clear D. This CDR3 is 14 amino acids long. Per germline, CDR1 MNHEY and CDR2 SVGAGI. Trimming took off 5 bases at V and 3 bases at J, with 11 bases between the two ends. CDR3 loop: CASSPLGTNQPQHF. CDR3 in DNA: TGTGCCAGCAGTCCCCTGGGTACCAATCAGCCCCAGCATTTT.

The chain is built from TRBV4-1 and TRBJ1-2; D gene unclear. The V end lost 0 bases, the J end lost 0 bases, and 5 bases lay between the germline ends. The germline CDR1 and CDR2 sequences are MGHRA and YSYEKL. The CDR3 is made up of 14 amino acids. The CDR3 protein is CASSQEGTNYGYTF. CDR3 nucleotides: TGCGCCAGCAGCCAAGAAGGTACTAACTATGGCTACACCTTC.

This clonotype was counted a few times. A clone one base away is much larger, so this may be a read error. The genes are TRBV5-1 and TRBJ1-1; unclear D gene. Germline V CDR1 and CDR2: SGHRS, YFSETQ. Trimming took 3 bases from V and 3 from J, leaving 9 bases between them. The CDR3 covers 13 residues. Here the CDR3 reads CASSWGEDTEAFF. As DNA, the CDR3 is TGCGCCAGCAGCTGGGGAGAGGACACTGAAGCTTTCTTT.

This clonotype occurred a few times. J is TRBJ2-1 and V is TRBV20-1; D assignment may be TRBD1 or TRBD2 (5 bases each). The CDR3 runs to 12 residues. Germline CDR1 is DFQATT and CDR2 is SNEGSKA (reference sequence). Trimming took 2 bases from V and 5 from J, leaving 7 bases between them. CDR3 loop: CSARRGDNEQFF. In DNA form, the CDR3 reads TGCAGTGCTAGAAGAGGGGACAATGAGCAGTTCTTC.